This T cell receptor beta chain was found in a study of technical replicates of blood from a few donors. Clones were sequenced by immunoSEQ multiplex PCR, and TCRdb holds only the in-frame ones, with some missing. The sample carries 75,000 to 85,000 clones, approximately 80% recorded once. The CDR3 consists of 13 residues. The germline V gene encodes CDR1 MNHEY and CDR2 SVGAGI. The ends were cut back, 8 bases at V and 2 bases at J, with 10 bases in the middle. Sequencing input: PBMCs. This receptor was taken from a human donor in good health. Some clones in this sample may be carry-over from other donors' samples. The chain couples TRBV6-5 to TRBJ1-5, with D perhaps TRBD1 (5 bases). As DNA, the CDR3 is TGTGCCAGCCGACAGTCAGGCAATCAGCCCCAGCATTTT. Its translation: CASRQSGNQPQHF.